These 3 T cell receptor beta chains were all obtained from the same sample, sequenced in a study of blood T cells in healthy people across ages. A second PCR of about 6 to 12 cycles used a sample-barcoded 5' primer and a J-beta primer mix. Using its own MiXCR run on the 5' RACE reads, TCRdb lists one record per CDR3 protein. The table has approximately 1.5 million distinct CDR3 sequences, about 31% seen once. The sequencing input was blood. Every receptor here comes from a woman in her twenties or thirties in good health.

This clonotype was seen at least ten times. This chain joins TRBV13 and TRBJ2-7; no clear D. The germline V and J ends were trimmed by 0 bases and 4 bases, with 7 bases remaining between them. The CDR3 runs 13 residues. The germline V gene has CDR1 PRHDT and CDR2 FYEKMQ (reference sequence). CDR3 in DNA: TGTGCCAGCAGCTTAGGTTCCAATTACGAGCAGTACTTC. This sequence encodes CASSLGSNYEQYF.

The rearrangement joins TRBV3-1 to TRBJ2-3; the D gene is possibly TRBD1 (5 bases). CDR1 is LGHDT, CDR2 YNNKEL, per germline (reference sequence). V was cut by 1 base and J by 5 bases, with 22 bases left in between. This CDR3 is built from 18 residues. The CDR3 sequence is CASSQGFRLQGPRDTQYF. Written as DNA, the CDR3 is TGTGCCAGCAGCCAAGGTTTTCGGCTCCAGGGCCCGAGAGATACGCAGTATTTT.

This clonotype has more than one count but fewer than ten. This chain links TRBV20-1 with TRBJ1-4; tentatively, D is TRBD1 (6 bases). From germline, CDR1 is DFQATT and CDR2 SNEGSKA (reference sequence). The CDR3 sequence is 13 residues long. Deletions cut 5 bases from V and 4 bases from J, with 11 bases between. CDR3: CSARQGINEKLFF. As DNA, the CDR3 is TGCAGTGCTCGGCAGGGGATTAATGAAAAACTGTTTTTT.